This T cell receptor beta chain appears in the sequencing data of a study of CD8 T cells in ankylosing spondylitis. Study-level findings and limits: A CD8+ phenotype characterized the disease-linked clones, which were relatively rare in peripheral blood. Matched ankylosing spondylitis synovial fluid reportedly showed significant enrichment of disease-linked clones. Reactive arthritis synovial fluid and blood were previously reported to contain some motif variants. Seemingly characteristic of ankylosing spondylitis blood was a TCR beta motif consisting of 7 or 8 highly homologous variants.

V was trimmed by 6 bases and J by 2 bases, leaving 10 bases between them. CDR3 length equals 13 residues. The germline V gene has CDR1 LGHDT and CDR2 YNNKEL (reference sequence). This clonotype was detected ten times or more. What it binds is not known. Construction of TCR beta libraries was performed using quantitative 5'-RACE with molecular barcodes. TCRdb recomputed calls from the 5' RACE reads with MiXCR, one row per CDR3 protein. This table has 200,000 to 250,000 distinct CDR3 sequences, about 7.3% appearing once. The sequenced sample consisted of blood, either unsorted or a sorted T cell fraction (not recorded which). The TCR originated in a male donor with ankylosing spondylitis. V usage is TRBV3-1 and J usage is TRBJ2-5, with D possibly matching TRBD2 (5 bases). Here the CDR3 DNA reads TGTGCCAGCAGGGGAGACAATCAAGAGACCCAGTACTTC. Its protein product is CASRGDNQETQYF.